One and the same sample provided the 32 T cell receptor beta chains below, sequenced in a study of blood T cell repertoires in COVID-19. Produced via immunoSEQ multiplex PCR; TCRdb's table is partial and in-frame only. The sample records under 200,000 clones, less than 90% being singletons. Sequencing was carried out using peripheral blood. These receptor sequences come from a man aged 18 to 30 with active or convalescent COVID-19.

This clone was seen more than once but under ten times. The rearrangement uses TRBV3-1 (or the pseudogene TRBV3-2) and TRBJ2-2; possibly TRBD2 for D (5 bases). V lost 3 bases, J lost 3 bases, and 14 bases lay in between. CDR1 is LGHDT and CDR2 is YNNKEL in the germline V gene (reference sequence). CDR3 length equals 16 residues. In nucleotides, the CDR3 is TGTGCCAGCAGCCATAGGGTAGCGTCTGACACCGGGGAGCTGTTTTTT. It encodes CASSHRVASDTGELFF.

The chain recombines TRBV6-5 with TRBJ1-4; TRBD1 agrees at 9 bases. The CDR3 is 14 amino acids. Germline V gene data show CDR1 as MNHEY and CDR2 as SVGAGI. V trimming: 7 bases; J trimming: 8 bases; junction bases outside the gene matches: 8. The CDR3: CASNLQGAREKLFF. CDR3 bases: TGTGCCAGCAATCTACAGGGGGCAAGAGAAAAACTGTTTTTT.

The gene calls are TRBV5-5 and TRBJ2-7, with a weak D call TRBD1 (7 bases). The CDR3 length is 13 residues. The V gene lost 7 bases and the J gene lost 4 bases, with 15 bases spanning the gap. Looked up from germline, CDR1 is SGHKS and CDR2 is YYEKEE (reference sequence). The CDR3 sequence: CASGGTDYYEQYF. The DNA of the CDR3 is TGTGCCAGCGGCGGGACAGACTATTACGAGCAGTACTTC. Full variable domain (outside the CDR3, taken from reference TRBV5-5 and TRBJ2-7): DAGVTQSPTHLIKTRGQQVTLRCSPISGHKSVSWYQQVLGQGPQFIFQYYEKEERGRGNFPDRFSARQFPNYSSELNVNALLLGDSALYLCASGGTDYYEQYFGPGTRLTVT.

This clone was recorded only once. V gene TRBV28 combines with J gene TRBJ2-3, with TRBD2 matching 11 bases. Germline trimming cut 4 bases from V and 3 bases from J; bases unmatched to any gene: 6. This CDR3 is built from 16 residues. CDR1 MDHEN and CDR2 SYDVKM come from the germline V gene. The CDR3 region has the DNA TGTGCCAGCAGTTCAATAGCGGGAGGGGGTACAGATACGCAGTATTTT. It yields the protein CASSSIAGGGTDTQYF.

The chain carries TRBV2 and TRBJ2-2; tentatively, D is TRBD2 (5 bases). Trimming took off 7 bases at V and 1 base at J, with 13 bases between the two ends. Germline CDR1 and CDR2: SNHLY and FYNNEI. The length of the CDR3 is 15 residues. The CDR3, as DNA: TGTGCCAGCACCCCAAGGGCGGGGAACACCGGGGAGCTGTTTTTT. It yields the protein CASTPRAGNTGELFF.

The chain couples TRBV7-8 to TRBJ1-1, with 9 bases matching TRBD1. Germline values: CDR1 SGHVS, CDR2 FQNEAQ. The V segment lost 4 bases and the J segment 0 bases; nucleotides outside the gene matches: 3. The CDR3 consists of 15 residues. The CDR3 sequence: CASSSGQGMNTEAFF. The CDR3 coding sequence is TGTGCCAGCAGCTCCGGACAGGGGATGAACACTGAAGCTTTCTTT.

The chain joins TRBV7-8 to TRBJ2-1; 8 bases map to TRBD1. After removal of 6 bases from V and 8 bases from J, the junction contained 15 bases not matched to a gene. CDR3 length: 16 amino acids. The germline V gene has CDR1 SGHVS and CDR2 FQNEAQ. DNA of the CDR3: TGTGCCAGCAGTTCCTCAGGGGGCTCTAGGGTCCATGAGCAGTTCTTC. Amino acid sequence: CASSSSGGSRVHEQFF.

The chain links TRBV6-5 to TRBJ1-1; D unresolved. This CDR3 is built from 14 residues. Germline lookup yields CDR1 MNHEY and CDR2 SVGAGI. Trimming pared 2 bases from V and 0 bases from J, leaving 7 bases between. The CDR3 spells CASSYGGMNTEAFF. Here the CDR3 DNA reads TGTGCCAGCAGTTACGGCGGGATGAACACTGAAGCTTTCTTT.

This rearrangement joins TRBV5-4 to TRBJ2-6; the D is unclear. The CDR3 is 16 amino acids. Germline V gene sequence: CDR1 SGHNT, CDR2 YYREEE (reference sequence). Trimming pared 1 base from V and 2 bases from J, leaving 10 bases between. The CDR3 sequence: CASSLIRATGANVLTF. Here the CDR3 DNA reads TGTGCCAGCAGCTTGATAAGAGCGACTGGGGCCAACGTCCTGACTTTC.

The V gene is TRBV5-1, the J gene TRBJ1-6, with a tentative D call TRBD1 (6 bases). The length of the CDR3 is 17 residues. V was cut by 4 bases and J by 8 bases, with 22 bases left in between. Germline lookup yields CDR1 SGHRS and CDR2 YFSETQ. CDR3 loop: CASSEWGGPPGDSPLHF. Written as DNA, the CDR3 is TGCGCCAGCAGCGAATGGGGGGGTCCCCCAGGGGATTCACCCCTCCACTTT.

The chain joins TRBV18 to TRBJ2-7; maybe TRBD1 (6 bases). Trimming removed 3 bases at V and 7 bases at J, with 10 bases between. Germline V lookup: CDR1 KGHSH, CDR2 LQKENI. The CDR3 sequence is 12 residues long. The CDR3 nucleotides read TGTGCCAGCTCACCGTTAGGGGGTGAGCAGTACTTC. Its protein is CASSPLGGEQYF.

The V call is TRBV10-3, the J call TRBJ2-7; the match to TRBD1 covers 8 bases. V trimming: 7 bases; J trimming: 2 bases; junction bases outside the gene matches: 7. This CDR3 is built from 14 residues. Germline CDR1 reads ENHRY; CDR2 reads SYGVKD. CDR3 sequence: CAINMGTGTYEQYF. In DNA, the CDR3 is TGTGCCATCAATATGGGGACAGGAACCTACGAGCAGTACTTC.

The CDR3 loop is CASSEGLAETDTQYF. The CDR3 coding sequence is TGTGCCAGCAGTGAGGGACTAGCGGAGACAGATACGCAGTATTTT. J is TRBJ2-3 and V is TRBV6-4; 11 nucleotides agree with TRBD2. The CDR3 length is 15 residues. J lost 3 bases, V lost 3 bases, and 2 bases had no gene match. The germline V gene encodes CDR1 MRHNA and CDR2 SNTAGT.

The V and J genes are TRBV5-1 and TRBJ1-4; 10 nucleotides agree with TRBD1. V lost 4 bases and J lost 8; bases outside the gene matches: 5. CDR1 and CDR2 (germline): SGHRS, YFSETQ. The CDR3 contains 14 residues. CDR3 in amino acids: CASSPDRGEEKLFF. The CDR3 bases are TGCGCCAGCAGCCCGGACAGGGGGGAGGAAAAACTGTTTTTT.

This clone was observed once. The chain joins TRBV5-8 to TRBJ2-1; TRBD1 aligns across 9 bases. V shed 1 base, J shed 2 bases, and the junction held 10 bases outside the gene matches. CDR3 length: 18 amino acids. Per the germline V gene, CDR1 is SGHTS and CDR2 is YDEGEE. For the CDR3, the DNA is TGTGCCAGCAGCTTGTTTCGAGGGACAGGGATAACCTACAATGAGCAGTTCTTC. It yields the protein CASSLFRGTGITYNEQFF.

This CDR3 is CASSLVVRRGSSYEQYF. CDR3 nucleotide sequence: TGCGCCAGCAGCTTGGTAGTTAGGAGGGGAAGCTCCTACGAGCAGTACTTC. The chain uses TRBV5-1 and TRBJ2-7; a possible D gene is TRBD2 (6 bases). V lost 0 bases to trimming and J lost 0 bases, with 16 bases between them. Germline V CDR1 and CDR2: SGHRS, YFSETQ. The CDR3 runs 17 residues. The full variable domain, its missing parts supplied by reference TRBV5-1 and TRBJ2-7, is KAGVTQTPRYLIKTRGQQVTLSCSPISGHRSVSWYQQTPGQGLQFLFEYFSETQRNKGNFPGRFSGRQFSNSRSEMNVSTLELGDSALYLCASSLVVRRGSSYEQYFGPGTRLTVT.

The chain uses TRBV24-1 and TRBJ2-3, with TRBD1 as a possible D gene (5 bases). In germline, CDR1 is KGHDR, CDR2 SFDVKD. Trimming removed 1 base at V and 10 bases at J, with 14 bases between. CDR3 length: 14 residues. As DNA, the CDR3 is TGTGCCACCAGTGATTTAGACAGCCTCCATCCGCAGTATTTT. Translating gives CATSDLDSLHPQYF.

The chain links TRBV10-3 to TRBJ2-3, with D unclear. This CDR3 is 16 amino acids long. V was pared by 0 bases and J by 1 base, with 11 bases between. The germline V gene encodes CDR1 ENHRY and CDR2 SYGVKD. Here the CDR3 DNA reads TGTGCCATCAGTGAGTCAGATGGGCCGGGCACAGATACGCAGTATTTT. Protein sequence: CAISESDGPGTDTQYF.

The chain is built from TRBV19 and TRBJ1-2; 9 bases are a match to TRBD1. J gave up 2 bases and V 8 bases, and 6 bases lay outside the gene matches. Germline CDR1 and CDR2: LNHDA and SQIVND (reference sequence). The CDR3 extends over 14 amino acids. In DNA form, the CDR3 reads TGTGCCAGTCGAACCGGGACAGGGAACTATGGCTACACCTTC. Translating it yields CASRTGTGNYGYTF.

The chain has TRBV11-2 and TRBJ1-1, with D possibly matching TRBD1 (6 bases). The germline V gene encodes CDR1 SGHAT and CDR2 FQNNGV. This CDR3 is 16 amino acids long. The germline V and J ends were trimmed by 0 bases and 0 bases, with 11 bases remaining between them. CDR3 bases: TGTGCCAGCAGCTTAGATGGACAGACCATGAACACTGAAGCTTTCTTT. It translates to CASSLDGQTMNTEAFF.

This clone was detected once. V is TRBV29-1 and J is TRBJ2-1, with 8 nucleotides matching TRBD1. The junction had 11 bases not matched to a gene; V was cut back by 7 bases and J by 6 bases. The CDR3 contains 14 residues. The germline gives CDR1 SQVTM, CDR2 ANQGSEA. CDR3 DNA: TGCAGCGCCCCCGGCTACAGGGGGATCAATGAGCAGTTCTTC. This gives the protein CSAPGYRGINEQFF.

The CDR3 reads CASLGTGMNYTF. CDR3 in DNA: TGTGCCAGCCTAGGGACAGGGATGAACTACACCTTC. V and J are TRBV28 and TRBJ1-2; 9 bases match TRBD1. The CDR3 length is 12 residues. CDR1 is MDHEN and CDR2 is SYDVKM in the germline V gene. V trimming: 8 bases; J trimming: 10 bases; junction bases outside the gene matches: 8.

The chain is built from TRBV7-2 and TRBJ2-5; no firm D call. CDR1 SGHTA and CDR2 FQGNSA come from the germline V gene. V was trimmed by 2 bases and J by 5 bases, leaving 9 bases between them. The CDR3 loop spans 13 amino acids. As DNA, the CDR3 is TGTGCCAGCAGCTTAAACCAGAGGGAGACCCAGTACTTC. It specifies CASSLNQRETQYF.

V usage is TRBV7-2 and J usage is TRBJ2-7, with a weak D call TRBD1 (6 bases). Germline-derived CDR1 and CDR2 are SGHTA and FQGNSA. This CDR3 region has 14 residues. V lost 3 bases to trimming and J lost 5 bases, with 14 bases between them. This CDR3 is CASSLRQVGDEQYF. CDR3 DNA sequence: TGTGCCAGCAGCTTGAGACAGGTTGGAGACGAGCAGTACTTC.

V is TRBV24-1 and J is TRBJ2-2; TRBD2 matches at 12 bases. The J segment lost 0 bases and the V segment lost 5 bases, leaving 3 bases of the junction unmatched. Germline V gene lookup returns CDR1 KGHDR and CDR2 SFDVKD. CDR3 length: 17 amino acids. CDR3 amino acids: CATSGTSGAANTGELFF. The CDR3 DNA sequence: TGTGCCACCAGTGGGACTAGCGGGGCGGCGAACACCGGGGAGCTGTTTTTT.

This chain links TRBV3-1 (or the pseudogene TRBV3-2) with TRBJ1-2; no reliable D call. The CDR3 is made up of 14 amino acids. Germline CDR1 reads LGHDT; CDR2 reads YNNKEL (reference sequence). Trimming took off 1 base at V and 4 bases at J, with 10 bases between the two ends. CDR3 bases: TGTGCCAGCAGCCAAGTACACGGGAGCTATGGCTACACCTTC. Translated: CASSQVHGSYGYTF.

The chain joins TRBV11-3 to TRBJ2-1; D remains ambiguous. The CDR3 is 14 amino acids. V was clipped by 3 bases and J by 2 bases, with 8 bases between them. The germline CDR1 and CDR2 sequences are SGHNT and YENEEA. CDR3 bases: TGTGCCAGCAGCTTCTCGCTAGCCTACAATGAGCAGTTCTTC. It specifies CASSFSLAYNEQFF.

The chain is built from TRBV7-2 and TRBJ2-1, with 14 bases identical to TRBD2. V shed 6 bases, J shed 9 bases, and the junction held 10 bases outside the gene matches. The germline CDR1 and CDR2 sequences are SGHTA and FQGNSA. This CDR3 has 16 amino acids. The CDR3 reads CASSLLGLAGVSEQFF. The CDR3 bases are TGTGCCAGCAGTTTGTTGGGACTAGCGGGAGTTAGTGAGCAGTTCTTC.

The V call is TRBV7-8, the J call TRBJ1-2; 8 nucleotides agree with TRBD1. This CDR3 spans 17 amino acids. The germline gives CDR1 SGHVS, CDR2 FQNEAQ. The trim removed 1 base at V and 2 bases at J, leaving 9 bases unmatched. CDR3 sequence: CASSLEQGGRANYGYTF. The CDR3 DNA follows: TGTGCCAGCAGCTTAGAACAGGGGGGTCGGGCAAACTATGGCTACACCTTC.

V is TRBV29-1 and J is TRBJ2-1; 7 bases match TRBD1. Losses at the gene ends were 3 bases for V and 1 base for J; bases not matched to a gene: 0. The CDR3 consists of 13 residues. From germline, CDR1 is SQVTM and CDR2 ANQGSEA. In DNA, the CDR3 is TGCAGCGTTGAGGGACAGTCCTACAATGAGCAGTTCTTC. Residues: CSVEGQSYNEQFF.

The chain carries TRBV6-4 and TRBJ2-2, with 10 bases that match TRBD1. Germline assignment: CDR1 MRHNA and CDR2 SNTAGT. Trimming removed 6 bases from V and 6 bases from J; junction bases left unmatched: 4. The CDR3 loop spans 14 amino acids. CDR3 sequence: CASSIGQGAGELFF. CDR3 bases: TGTGCCAGCAGCATAGGACAGGGGGCCGGGGAGCTGTTTTTT.

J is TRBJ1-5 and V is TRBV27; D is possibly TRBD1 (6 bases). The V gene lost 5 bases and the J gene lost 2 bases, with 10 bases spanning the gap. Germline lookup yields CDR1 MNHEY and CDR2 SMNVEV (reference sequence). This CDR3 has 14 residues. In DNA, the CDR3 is TGTGCCAGCAGTCTCAGGGGTGGCAATCAGCCCCAGCATTTT. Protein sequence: CASSLRGGNQPQHF.